This T cell receptor (beta chain) came from a study of T-cell reconstitution after alpha-beta-depleted transplantation in children. Whole-study findings and limits: Hyperexpanded clones declined; after one year, newly produced T cells mostly supplied diversity.

Unique molecular identifiers were used in preparing the TCRbeta library. Using its own MiXCR run on the PCR reads, TCRdb lists one record per CDR3 protein. This sample has approximately 650,000 distinct CDR3 sequences, with about an eighth found just once. V dropped 6 bases and J dropped 2 bases, with 16 bases sitting between them. Germline V lookup: CDR1 DFQATT, CDR2 SNEGSKA (reference sequence). This CDR3 is 14 amino acids long. This clonotype was recorded at least ten times. Antigen: not known. Sequences were derived from PBMCs, sampled before TCRalphabeta/CD19-depleted stem cell transplant. This receptor was obtained from a girl aged 2 to 9 with congenital amegakaryocytic thrombocytopenia, due to receive a stem cell transplant. The chain carries TRBV20-1 and TRBJ2-5; possibly TRBD1 for D (6 bases). The CDR3 loop is CSATCQGLQETQYF. The DNA of the CDR3 is TGCAGTGCAACTTGTCAGGGGCTGCAAGAGACCCAGTACTTC.